Listed below are T cell receptor beta chains from one sample, sequenced in a study of T cell responses to AZD1222 COVID-19 vaccine. TCRdb keeps only in-frame clones here, not all; method: immunoSEQ multiplex PCR. Of about 120,000 clones in the sample, about 90% were seen once. The material sequenced was peripheral blood, taken on day 0 of AZD1222 vaccination. These receptor sequences come from an adult in good health. Both conserved end residues are part of each CDR3. Fields, in order: CDR3 protein, CDR3 DNA, D gene, V gene, J gene, clone size. A D gene is named only where the DNA matches it firmly. Not all rows give a size; the values are once, few, many and, for expanded clones, a class.

CDR3aa: CASSPFTSGEGYTF
CDR3nt: TGTGCCAGCAGCCCATTCACCTCGGGGGAGGGCTACACCTTC
d_gene: .
v_gene: TRBV3-1/TRBV3-2
j_gene: TRBJ1-2
abundance: .

CDR3aa: CAWSVRGNQPQHF
CDR3nt: TGTGCCTGGAGTGTACGGGGTAATCAGCCCCAGCATTTT
d_gene: .
v_gene: TRBV30
j_gene: TRBJ1-5
abundance: .

CDR3aa: CASSVGFGRANGEQYF
CDR3nt: TGTGCCAGCAGCGTAGGGTTCGGCAGGGCCAACGGCGAGCAGTACTTC
d_gene: .
v_gene: TRBV9
j_gene: TRBJ2-7
abundance: .

CDR3aa: CASSLGQGSEKLFF
CDR3nt: TGCGCCAGCAGCTTGGGGCAGGGTAGCGAAAAACTGTTTTTT
d_gene: .
v_gene: TRBV5-1
j_gene: TRBJ1-4
abundance: .

CDR3aa: CASSRQDTYNEQFF
CDR3nt: TGCGCCAGCAGCAGACAGGATACCTACAATGAGCAGTTCTTC
d_gene: .
v_gene: TRBV5-1
j_gene: TRBJ2-1
abundance: .

CDR3aa: CASGLDMRTAQFF
CDR3nt: TGTGCTAGTGGTTTGGATATGCGGACAGCTCAATTTTTT
d_gene: .
v_gene: TRBV12-5
j_gene: TRBJ1-4
abundance: .

CDR3aa: CASTPGGLYYEQYF
CDR3nt: TGTGCCAGCACCCCCGGGGGGCTCTACTACGAGCAGTACTTC
d_gene: .
v_gene: TRBV7-9
j_gene: TRBJ2-7
abundance: once

CDR3aa: CASSYSFSGANVLTF
CDR3nt: TGTGCCAGCAGTTACAGCTTCTCTGGGGCCAACGTCCTGACTTTC
d_gene: .
v_gene: TRBV6-5
j_gene: TRBJ2-6
abundance: .

CDR3aa: CASSLAASGRGSSYEQYF
CDR3nt: TGTGCCAGCAGCTTAGCGGCTAGCGGGAGGGGAAGCTCCTACGAGCAGTACTTC
d_gene: TRBD2
v_gene: TRBV5-5
j_gene: TRBJ2-7
abundance: .

CDR3aa: CASSEARLRTGELFF
CDR3nt: TGTGCCAGCAGTGAAGCAAGGCTTCGCACCGGGGAGCTGTTTTTT
d_gene: .
v_gene: TRBV2
j_gene: TRBJ2-2
abundance: .

CDR3aa: CASSRSPDRAGSYEQYF
CDR3nt: TGTGCCAGCTCACGATCCCCTGACAGGGCGGGTTCCTACGAGCAGTACTTC
d_gene: TRBD1
v_gene: TRBV18
j_gene: TRBJ2-7
abundance: .

CDR3aa: CASSWIGDYNEQFF
CDR3nt: TGTGCCAGCAGTTGGATCGGCGATTACAATGAGCAGTTCTTC
d_gene: .
v_gene: TRBV6-2/TRBV6-3
j_gene: TRBJ2-1
abundance: .

CDR3aa: CASERDRGHQPQHF
CDR3nt: TGTGCCAGCGAACGGGACAGGGGGCATCAGCCCCAGCATTTT
d_gene: TRBD1
v_gene: TRBV19
j_gene: TRBJ1-5
abundance: .

CDR3aa: CASSQDQGHQPQHF
CDR3nt: TGTGCCAGCAGCCAAGATCAGGGGCATCAGCCCCAGCATTTT
d_gene: .
v_gene: TRBV3-1/TRBV3-2
j_gene: TRBJ1-5
abundance: .

CDR3aa: CAWGPGGYTF
CDR3nt: TGTGCCTGGGGCCCAGGAGGCTACACCTTC
d_gene: .
v_gene: TRBV30
j_gene: TRBJ1-2
abundance: .

CDR3aa: CAWSPPTGNNYGYTF
CDR3nt: TGTGCCTGGAGTCCCCCTACCGGTAATAACTATGGCTACACCTTC
d_gene: .
v_gene: TRBV30
j_gene: TRBJ1-2
abundance: .

CDR3aa: CASSLQGYYGYTF
CDR3nt: TGTGCCAGCAGCTTGCAGGGCTACTATGGCTACACCTTC
d_gene: .
v_gene: TRBV5-6
j_gene: TRBJ1-2
abundance: .

CDR3aa: CASSPGGDQPQHF
CDR3nt: TGTGCCAGCAGCCCAGGGGGTGATCAGCCCCAGCATTTT
d_gene: TRBD1
v_gene: TRBV2
j_gene: TRBJ1-5
abundance: once

CDR3aa: CASSILPGRGRSGELFF
CDR3nt: TGTGCCAGTAGTATACTTCCTGGGAGGGGGCGTTCCGGGGAGCTGTTTTTT
d_gene: .
v_gene: TRBV19
j_gene: TRBJ2-2
abundance: once